This TCR beta chain was obtained from a study of T-cell reconstitution after alpha-beta-depleted transplantation in children. In its sample, this clonotype was seen a few times. V was cut by 11 bases and J by 8 bases, with 15 bases left in between. CDR3 length equals 12 residues. The library targeted TCRbeta and was prepared with unique molecular identifiers. Each CDR3 protein gets one entry after TCRdb re-called the PCR reads with MiXCR. The data hold some 500,000 distinct CDR3 sequences, with around 17% observed a single time. This sequence originates from a human donor who donated a stem cell graft to a child with acute lymphoblastic leukemia. The specimen was PBMCs from the stem cell graft donor, collected from the stem cell graft. This chain connects TRBV12-3 or TRBV12-4 to TRBJ2-2; no reliable D call. This CDR3 reads CASSAWGGELFF. For the CDR3, the DNA is TGTGCCTCCAGCGCGTGGGGAGGGGAGCTGTTTTTT.